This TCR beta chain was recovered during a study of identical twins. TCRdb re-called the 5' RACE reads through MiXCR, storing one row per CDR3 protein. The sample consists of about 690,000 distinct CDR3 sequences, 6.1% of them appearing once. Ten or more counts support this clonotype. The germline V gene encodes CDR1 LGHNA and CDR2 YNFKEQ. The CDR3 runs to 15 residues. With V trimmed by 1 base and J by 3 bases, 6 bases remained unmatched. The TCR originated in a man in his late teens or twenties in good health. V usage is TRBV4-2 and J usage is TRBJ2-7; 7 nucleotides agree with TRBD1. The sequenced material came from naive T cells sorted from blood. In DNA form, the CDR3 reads TGTGCCAGCAGCCAAGTCGGGACAGACAACTACGAGCAGTACTTC. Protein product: CASSQVGTDNYEQYF.